This T cell receptor beta chain emerged from a study of cytomegalovirus exposure and HLA in healthy donors. Study summary: Per a later analysis, the roughly 670 first-cohort and more than 100 validation repertoires shared one platform.

This CDR3 region has 13 residues. Germline lookup yields CDR1 MRHNA and CDR2 SNTAGT. J was trimmed by 4 bases and V by 5 bases; bases with no gene match: 3. Method: immunoSEQ multiplex PCR; TCRdb's copy keeps in-frame clones and lacks some. This sample yields roughly 190,000 clones, of which more than 75% are seen a single time; almost 1.5% belongs to the top ten. Sequencing was performed on PBMCs. V is TRBV6-4 and J is TRBJ1-2, with 8 positions matching TRBD1. This sequence was found in a woman aged 18 to 35 in good health and CMV-seronegative. CDR3: CASSIDRGYGYTF. The DNA for the CDR3 is TGTGCCAGCAGTATAGACAGGGGCTATGGCTACACCTTC.